The T cell receptor (beta chain) described here comes from a study of T-cell reconstitution after alpha-beta-depleted transplantation in children listed by TCRdb under 2016. In terms of the full investigation: Using TCR repertoire profiling, the study quantitatively followed how T-cell immune reconstitution unfolded in children after TCRalphabeta/CD19-depleted allogeneic hematopoietic cell transplantation.

Libraries were prepared through PCR. TCRdb records Illumina HiSeq 2500 as the sequencer. To normalize quantification of the TCRbeta repertoire, the TCR libraries were built with molecular barcoding that relied on unique molecular identifiers. TCRdb cleaned the public reads at Q25 with fastp, built clones with MiXCR and kept in-frame beta chains. Each record represents a unique CDR3 protein, reported with the most common genes and DNA among its rows. The sample table contains 350,000 to 450,000 distinct CDR3 sequences; only one count was recorded for around 21% of them. The top ten constitute 3% to 4.5% of the sample. The table lists this clonotype with a few counts. No antigen is known for it. Within one base of it there is no much larger clone, and no base qualities were kept. The germline V gene encodes CDR1 DFQATT and CDR2 SNEGSKA (reference sequence). The CDR3 spans 20 residues, from the cysteine through the phenylalanine. Only the CDR3 DNA stays, 60 bases, in frame from base 1. For this chain, trimming is 1 base at the V end and 0 bases at the J end, and the number of junction bases without a gene match is 17.

The rearranged segments are TRBV20-1 and TRBJ2-1; TRBD2 agrees with 8 junctional bases. The receptor comes from a human donor who donated a stem cell graft to a child with acute myeloid leukemia. The sequencing here drew on PBMCs from the stem cell graft donor, taken from the stem cell graft. The nucleotide sequence reads TGCAGTGCTAGAGTCCCACTACTAGCGGCCCCCTCGGGCTCCTACAATGAGCAGTTCTTC. This yields the protein CSARVPLLAAPSGSYNEQFF.